The present T cell receptor (beta chain) was sequenced within a study of T-cell reconstitution after alpha-beta-depleted transplantation in children. This clonotype appeared many times. Unique molecular identifiers tagged the TCRbeta library. TCRdb recomputed calls from the PCR reads with MiXCR, one row per CDR3 protein. The data contain 700,000 to 850,000 distinct CDR3 sequences, 15% to 20% of them singletons. The V gene's germline CDR1 is SSHAT and CDR2 FNYEAQ (reference sequence). The CDR3 contains 15 residues. V shed 5 bases and J 8 bases; nucleotides not matched to a gene: 7. The sequencing used PBMCs, mostly from graft donor cells, collected 360 days after TCRalphabeta/CD19-depleted stem cell transplant. This rearrangement joins TRBV7-7 to TRBJ2-1; TRBD2 aligns across 12 bases. The sequence was collected from a male patient younger than 18 who had a stem cell transplant for acute lymphoblastic leukemia, so the T cells may come from the graft donor. Written as DNA, the CDR3 is TGTGCCAGCAGCCCCCTAGCGGGAGGGCCCGATGAGCAGTTCTTC. Translated: CASSPLAGGPDEQFF.